These T cell receptor beta chains were read from a single sample in a study of T cell clonotyping in hematopoietic cell transplantation. Profiling relied on immunoSEQ multiplex PCR, and the TCRdb table lists in-frame clones only, not all of them. The sample holds 15,000 to 20,000 clones, about 80% seen once. Sequencing was performed on peripheral blood mononuclear cells, taken before stem cell transplant. Receptors originate from a man aged 60 to 69 with acute myeloid leukemia. Some clones in this sample may be carry-over from other donors' samples. Both conserved end residues are part of each CDR3. A D gene is named only where the DNA matches it firmly. The size field is filled for only some rows; it gives once, few, many or a size class.

j_gene: TRBJ2-2
d_gene: -
v_gene: TRBV7-2
abundance: -
CDR3aa: CASSLRLGGGELFF
CDR3nt: TGTGCCAGCAGCTTGCGTCTAGGGGGCGGGGAGCTGTTTTTT

j_gene: TRBJ1-3
d_gene: -
v_gene: TRBV10-3
abundance: few
CDR3aa: CAISEGDVSSGNTIYF
CDR3nt: TGTGCCATCAGTGAGGGGGACGTTTCCTCTGGAAACACCATATATTTT

j_gene: TRBJ2-2
d_gene: -
v_gene: TRBV28
abundance: -
CDR3aa: CASSGDIGTGELFF
CDR3nt: TGTGCCAGCAGTGGGGACATCGGCACCGGGGAGCTGTTTTTT

j_gene: TRBJ2-7
d_gene: -
v_gene: TRBV11-2
abundance: -
CDR3aa: CASSLVGSGYEQYF
CDR3nt: TGTGCCAGCAGCTTAGTAGGGTCCGGCTACGAGCAGTACTTC

j_gene: TRBJ2-2
d_gene: TRBD1
v_gene: TRBV11-2
abundance: -
CDR3aa: CASSLVRGPGELFF
CDR3nt: TGTGCCAGCAGCTTAGTCAGGGGGCCCGGGGAGCTGTTTTTT

j_gene: TRBJ2-3
d_gene: -
v_gene: TRBV27
abundance: -
CDR3aa: CASSSSRRGTDTQYF
CDR3nt: -

j_gene: TRBJ2-5
d_gene: -
v_gene: TRBV10-3
abundance: -
CDR3aa: CAISERDDETQYF
CDR3nt: TGTGCCATCAGTGAGCGGGACGACGAGACCCAGTACTTC

j_gene: TRBJ1-1
d_gene: -
v_gene: TRBV29-1
abundance: once
CDR3aa: CSAGMLGMNTEAFF
CDR3nt: TGCAGCGCCGGAATGCTAGGCATGAACACTGAAGCTTTCTTT

j_gene: TRBJ2-1
d_gene: -
v_gene: TRBV4-3
abundance: -
CDR3aa: CASSQGGSQGYEQFF
CDR3nt: TGCGCCAGCAGCCAAGGAGGTTCACAGGGATATGAGCAGTTCTTC

j_gene: TRBJ1-1
d_gene: -
v_gene: TRBV7-9
abundance: -
CDR3aa: CASSLLGQNTEAFF
CDR3nt: TGTGCCAGCAGCTTATTGGGCCAGAACACTGAAGCTTTCTTT

j_gene: TRBJ2-3
d_gene: TRBD2
v_gene: TRBV5-1
abundance: -
CDR3aa: CASSLIAGGNTDTQYF
CDR3nt: TGCGCCAGCAGCTTGATAGCGGGGGGGAACACAGATACGCAGTATTTT

j_gene: TRBJ2-1
d_gene: TRBD2
v_gene: TRBV11-3
abundance: once
CDR3aa: CASSLGRGGYNEQFF
CDR3nt: TGTGCCAGCAGCTTAGGACGGGGGGGGTACAATGAGCAGTTCTTC

j_gene: TRBJ1-1
d_gene: -
v_gene: TRBV11-3
abundance: -
CDR3aa: CASSQGFSTEAFF
CDR3nt: TGTGCCAGCAGCCAAGGGTTTAGCACTGAAGCTTTCTTT

j_gene: TRBJ1-2
d_gene: -
v_gene: TRBV5-1
abundance: -
CDR3aa: CASSLERGNYGYTF
CDR3nt: TGCGCCAGCAGCTTGGAGCGGGGAAACTATGGCTACACCTTC

j_gene: TRBJ2-3
d_gene: -
v_gene: TRBV7-9
abundance: few
CDR3aa: CASSPGGNTDTQYF
CDR3nt: TGTGCCAGCAGCCCCGGGGGCAACACAGATACGCAGTATTTT

j_gene: TRBJ2-3
d_gene: -
v_gene: TRBV19
abundance: few
CDR3aa: CASSIGAEMADTQYF
CDR3nt: TGTGCCAGTAGTATCGGGGCGGAGATGGCAGATACGCAGTATTTT

j_gene: TRBJ2-7
d_gene: -
v_gene: TRBV9
abundance: -
CDR3aa: CASSVGGDFYYEQYF
CDR3nt: TGTGCCAGCAGCGTAGGTGGAGACTTTTACTACGAGCAGTACTTC

j_gene: TRBJ2-3
d_gene: TRBD2
v_gene: TRBV7-2
abundance: -
CDR3aa: CASSLLPLAGGPGTQYF
CDR3nt: TGTGCCAGCAGCTTACTCCCCTTAGCGGGGGGGCCGGGTACGCAGTATTTT

j_gene: TRBJ2-3
d_gene: -
v_gene: TRBV11-3
abundance: -
CDR3aa: CASSSGQQDTQYF
CDR3nt: TGTGCCAGCAGCTCCGGACAGCAGGATACGCAGTATTTT

j_gene: TRBJ2-3
d_gene: -
v_gene: TRBV7-3
abundance: -
CDR3aa: CASSLAPPDSISTDTQYF
CDR3nt: TGTGCCAGCAGCTTAGCCCCACCGGACAGTATTAGCACAGATACGCAGTATTTT

j_gene: TRBJ2-5
d_gene: TRBD2
v_gene: TRBV7-3
abundance: -
CDR3aa: CASRGLDETQYF
CDR3nt: TGTGCCAGCAGGGGACTAGATGAGACCCAGTACTTC

j_gene: TRBJ2-5
d_gene: -
v_gene: TRBV19
abundance: few
CDR3aa: CASSLVGDETQYF
CDR3nt: TGTGCCAGTAGTCTGGTAGGGGACGAGACCCAGTACTTC

j_gene: TRBJ2-5
d_gene: -
v_gene: TRBV7-8
abundance: few
CDR3aa: CASSDPGLPETQYF
CDR3nt: TGTGCCAGCAGCGACCCTGGGCTGCCAGAGACCCAGTACTTC

j_gene: TRBJ1-1
d_gene: -
v_gene: TRBV7-4
abundance: -
CDR3aa: CASSLSLGTEAFF
CDR3nt: TGTGCCAGCAGCTTAAGCTTAGGCACTGAAGCTTTCTTT

j_gene: TRBJ2-7
d_gene: TRBD1
v_gene: TRBV7-2
abundance: -
CDR3aa: CASSLGLRTGVKGAYEQYF
CDR3nt: TGTGCCAGCAGCTTAGGCTTGAGGACAGGGGTTAAGGGAGCCTACGAGCAGTACTTC

j_gene: TRBJ2-7
d_gene: -
v_gene: TRBV14
abundance: -
CDR3aa: CASSQDSSKQYF
CDR3nt: TGTGCCAGCAGCCAAGATTCATCTAAGCAGTACTTC

j_gene: TRBJ2-1
d_gene: -
v_gene: TRBV6-1
abundance: few
CDR3aa: CASSETGNNEQFF
CDR3nt: TGTGCCAGCAGTGAAACCGGAAACAATGAGCAGTTCTTC

j_gene: TRBJ2-7
d_gene: -
v_gene: TRBV11-3
abundance: -
CDR3aa: CASSFREGGAGKYEQYF
CDR3nt: TGTGCCAGCAGCTTTAGAGAGGGTGGGGCAGGCAAGTACGAGCAGTACTTC

j_gene: TRBJ1-4
d_gene: -
v_gene: TRBV5-1
abundance: -
CDR3aa: CASSFGSNRARDEKLFF
CDR3nt: TGCGCCAGCAGCTTTGGGTCTAACAGGGCGCGAGATGAAAAACTGTTTTTT

j_gene: TRBJ2-3
d_gene: -
v_gene: TRBV25-1
abundance: -
CDR3aa: CASEALTDTQYF
CDR3nt: TGTGCCAGTGAAGCCCTCACAGATACGCAGTATTTT

j_gene: TRBJ2-7
d_gene: -
v_gene: TRBV7-2
abundance: once
CDR3aa: CASSPDLGLEQYF
CDR3nt: TGTGCCAGCAGCCCCGATTTAGGGCTCGAGCAGTACTTC

j_gene: TRBJ1-2
d_gene: -
v_gene: TRBV27
abundance: -
CDR3aa: CASFSNYGYTF
CDR3nt: TGTGCCAGCTTCAGCAACTATGGCTACACCTTC

j_gene: TRBJ2-7
d_gene: -
v_gene: TRBV6-5
abundance: -
CDR3aa: CASSYNGGSPYEQYF
CDR3nt: TGTGCCAGCAGTTACAATGGCGGCAGTCCCTACGAGCAGTACTTC

j_gene: TRBJ1-3
d_gene: -
v_gene: TRBV14
abundance: -
CDR3aa: CASSRTGSVSGNTIYF
CDR3nt: TGTGCCAGCAGCCGAACAGGGTCCGTCTCTGGAAACACCATATATTTT

j_gene: TRBJ2-2
d_gene: -
v_gene: TRBV7-2
abundance: -
CDR3aa: CASSFQALGVPGELFF
CDR3nt: TGTGCCAGCAGCTTCCAAGCGTTGGGCGTCCCCGGGGAGCTGTTTTTT

j_gene: TRBJ1-2
d_gene: -
v_gene: TRBV19
abundance: once
CDR3aa: CASSMGNRVGYGYTF
CDR3nt: TGTGCCAGTAGTATGGGTAACAGGGTCGGCTATGGCTACACCTTC